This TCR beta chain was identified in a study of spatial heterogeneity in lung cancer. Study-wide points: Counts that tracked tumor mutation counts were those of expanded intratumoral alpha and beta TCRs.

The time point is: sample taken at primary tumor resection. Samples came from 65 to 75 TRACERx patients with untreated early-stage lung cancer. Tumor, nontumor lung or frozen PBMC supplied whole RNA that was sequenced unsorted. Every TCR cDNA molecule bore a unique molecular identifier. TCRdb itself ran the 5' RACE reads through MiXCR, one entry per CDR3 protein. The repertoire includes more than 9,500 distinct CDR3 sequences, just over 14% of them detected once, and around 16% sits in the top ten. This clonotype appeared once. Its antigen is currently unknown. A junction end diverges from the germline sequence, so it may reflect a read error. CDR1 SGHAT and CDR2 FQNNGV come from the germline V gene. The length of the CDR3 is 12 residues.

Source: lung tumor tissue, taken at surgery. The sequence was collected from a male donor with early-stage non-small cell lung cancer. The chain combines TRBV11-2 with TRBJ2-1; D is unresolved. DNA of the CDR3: TGTGCCAGCAGCTTAGTGACAAGAGAGCAGCTCTTC. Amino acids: CASSLVTREQLF.